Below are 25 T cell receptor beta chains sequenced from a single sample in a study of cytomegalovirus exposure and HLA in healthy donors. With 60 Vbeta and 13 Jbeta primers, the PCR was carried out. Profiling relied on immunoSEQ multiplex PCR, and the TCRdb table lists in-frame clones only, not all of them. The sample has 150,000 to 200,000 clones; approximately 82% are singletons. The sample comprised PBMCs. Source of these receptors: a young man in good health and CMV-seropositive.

The chain's CDR3 is CASTPSGRAYEQYF. The CDR3 bases are TGTGCCAGCACCCCTAGCGGGAGGGCCTACGAGCAGTACTTC. This chain uses TRBV27 with TRBJ2-7, with TRBD2 matching 12 bases. V lost 7 bases to trimming and J lost 2 bases; unmatched junction nucleotides: 3. This CDR3 comprises 14 residues. Germline V gene data show CDR1 as MNHEY and CDR2 as SMNVEV (reference sequence).

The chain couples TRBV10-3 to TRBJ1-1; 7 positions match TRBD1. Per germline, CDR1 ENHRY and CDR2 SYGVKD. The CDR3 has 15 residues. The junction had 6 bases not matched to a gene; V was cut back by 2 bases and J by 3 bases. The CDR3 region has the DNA TGTGCCATCAGTGAGGAAATAGGGGGCGACACTGAAGCTTTCTTT. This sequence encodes CAISEEIGGDTEAFF.

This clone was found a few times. The CDR3 protein is CASSSWGGSEAFF. In nucleotides, the CDR3 is TGTGCCAGCAGCTCCTGGGGAGGGTCTGAAGCTTTCTTT. The genes are TRBV7-3 and TRBJ1-1; D is unclear. Trimming shortened V by 4 bases and J by 6 bases, and 12 bases separated the two germline ends. The CDR3 is 13 amino acids. CDR1 and CDR2 (germline): SGHTA, FQGTGA.

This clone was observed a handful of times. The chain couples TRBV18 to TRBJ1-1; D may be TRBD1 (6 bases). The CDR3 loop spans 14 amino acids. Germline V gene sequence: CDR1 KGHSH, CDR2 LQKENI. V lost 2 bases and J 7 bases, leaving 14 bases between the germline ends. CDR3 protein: CASSPFVQDSEAFF. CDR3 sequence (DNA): TGTGCCAGCTCACCATTTGTGCAGGACAGTGAAGCTTTCTTT.

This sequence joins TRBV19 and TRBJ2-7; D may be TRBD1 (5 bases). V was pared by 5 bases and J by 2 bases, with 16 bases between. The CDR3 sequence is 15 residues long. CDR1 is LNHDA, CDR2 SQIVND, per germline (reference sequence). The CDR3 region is CASSPRWGRTYEQYF. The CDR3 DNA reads TGTGCCAGTAGTCCCAGATGGGGCCGAACCTACGAGCAGTACTTC. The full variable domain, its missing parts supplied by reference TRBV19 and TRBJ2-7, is DGGITQSPKYLFRKEGQNVTLSCEQNLNHDAMYWYRQDPGQGLRLIYYSQIVNDFQKGDIAEGYSVSREKKESFPLTVTSAQKNPTAFYLCASSPRWGRTYEQYFGPGTRLTVT.

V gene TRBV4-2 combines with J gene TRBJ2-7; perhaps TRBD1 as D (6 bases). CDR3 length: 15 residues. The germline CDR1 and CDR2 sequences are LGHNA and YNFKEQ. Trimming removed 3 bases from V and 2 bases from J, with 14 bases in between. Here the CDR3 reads CASSQSDRRTYEQYF. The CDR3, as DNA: TGTGCCAGCAGCCAGAGTGACAGGAGGACCTACGAGCAGTACTTC.

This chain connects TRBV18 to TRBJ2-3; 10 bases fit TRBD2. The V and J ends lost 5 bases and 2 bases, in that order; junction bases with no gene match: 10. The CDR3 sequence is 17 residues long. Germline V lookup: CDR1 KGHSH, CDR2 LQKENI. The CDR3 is CASSSTRTSGFTDTQYF. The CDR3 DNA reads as TGTGCCAGCTCATCCACCCGGACTAGCGGTTTCACAGATACGCAGTATTTT.

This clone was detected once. Here the CDR3 DNA reads TGTGCCAGCAGCTTGGAACACCAGATGAACACTGAAGCTTTCTTT. Translation: CASSLEHQMNTEAFF. This chain links TRBV5-5 with TRBJ1-1; no firm D call. The CDR3 sequence is 15 residues long. Trimming took off 0 bases at V and 0 bases at J, with 9 bases between the two ends. Germline V CDR1 and CDR2: SGHKS, YYEKEE (reference sequence).

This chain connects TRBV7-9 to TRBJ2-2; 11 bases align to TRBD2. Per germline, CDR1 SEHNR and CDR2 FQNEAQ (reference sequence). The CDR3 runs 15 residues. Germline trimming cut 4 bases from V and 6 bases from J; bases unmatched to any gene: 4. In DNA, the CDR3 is TGTGCCAGCAGCTCCCATAGCGGGAGGGCCGGGGAGCTGTTTTTT. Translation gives CASSSHSGRAGELFF.

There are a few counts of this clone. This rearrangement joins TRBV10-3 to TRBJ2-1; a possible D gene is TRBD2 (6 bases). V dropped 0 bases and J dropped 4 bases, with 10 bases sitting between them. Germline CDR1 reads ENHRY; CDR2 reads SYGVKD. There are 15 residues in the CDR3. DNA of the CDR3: TGTGCCATCAGTGAGTCGGCTAGCGTATACAATGAGCAGTTCTTC. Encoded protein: CAISESASVYNEQFF.

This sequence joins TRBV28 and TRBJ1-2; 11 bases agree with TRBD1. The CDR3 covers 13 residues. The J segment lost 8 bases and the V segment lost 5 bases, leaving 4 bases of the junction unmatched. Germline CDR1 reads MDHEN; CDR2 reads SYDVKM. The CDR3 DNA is TGTGCCAGCAGTGGGGGACAGGGGGGGGGCTACACCTTC. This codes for CASSGGQGGGYTF.

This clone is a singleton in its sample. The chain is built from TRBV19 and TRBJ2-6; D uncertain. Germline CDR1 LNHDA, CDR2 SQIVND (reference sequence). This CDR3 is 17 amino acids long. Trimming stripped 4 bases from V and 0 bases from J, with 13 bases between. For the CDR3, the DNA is TGTGCCAGTAGTAGAACTATACTAAACTCTGGGGCCAACGTCCTGACTTTC. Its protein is CASSRTILNSGANVLTF.

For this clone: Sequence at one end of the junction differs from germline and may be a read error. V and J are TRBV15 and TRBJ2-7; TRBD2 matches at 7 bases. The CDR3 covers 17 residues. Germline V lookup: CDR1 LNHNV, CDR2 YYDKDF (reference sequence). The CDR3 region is CATGREGTTVHQYEQYF. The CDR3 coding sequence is TGTGCCACCGGCAGAGAAGGGACTACCGTCCATCAGTACGAGCAGTACTTC.

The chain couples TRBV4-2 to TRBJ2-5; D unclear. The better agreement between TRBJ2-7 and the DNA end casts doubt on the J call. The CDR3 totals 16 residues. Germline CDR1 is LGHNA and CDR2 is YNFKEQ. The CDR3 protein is CASSQDGGPQYYEQYF. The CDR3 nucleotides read TGTGCCAGCAGCCAAGATGGCGGTCCGCAATACTACGAGCAGTACTTC.

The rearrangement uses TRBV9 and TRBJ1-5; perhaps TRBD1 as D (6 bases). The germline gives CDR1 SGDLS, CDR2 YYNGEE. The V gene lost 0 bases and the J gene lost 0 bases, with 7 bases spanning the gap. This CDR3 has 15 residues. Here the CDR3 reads CASSVGQDSNQPQHF. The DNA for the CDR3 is TGTGCCAGCAGCGTAGGACAGGATAGCAATCAGCCCCAGCATTTT. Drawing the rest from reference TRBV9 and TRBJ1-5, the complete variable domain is DSGVTQTPKHLITATGQRVTLRCSPRSGDLSVYWYQQSLDQGLQFLIQYYNGEERAKGNILERFSAQQFPDLHSELNLSSLELGDSALYFCASSVGQDSNQPQHFGDGTRLSIL.

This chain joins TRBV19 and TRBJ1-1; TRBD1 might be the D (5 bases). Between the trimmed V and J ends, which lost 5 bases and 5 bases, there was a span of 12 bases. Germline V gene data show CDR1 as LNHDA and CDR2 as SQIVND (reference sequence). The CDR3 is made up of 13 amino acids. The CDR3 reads CASSLPGGTEAFF. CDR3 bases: TGTGCCAGTAGTCTGCCGGGGGGTACTGAAGCTTTCTTT.

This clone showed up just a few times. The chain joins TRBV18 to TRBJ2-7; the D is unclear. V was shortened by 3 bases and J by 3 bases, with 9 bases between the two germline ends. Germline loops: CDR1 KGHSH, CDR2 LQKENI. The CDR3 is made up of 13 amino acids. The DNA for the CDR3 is TGTGCCAGCTCACCCCTACCTGTCTACGAGCAGTACTTC. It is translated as CASSPLPVYEQYF.

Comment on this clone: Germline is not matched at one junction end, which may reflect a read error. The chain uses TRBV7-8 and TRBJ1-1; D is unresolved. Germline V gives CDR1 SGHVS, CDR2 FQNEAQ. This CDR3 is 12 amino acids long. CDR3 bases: TGTGCCAGCGGCTTACGGACTGAAGAAGCTTTCTTT. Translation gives CASGLRTEEAFF.

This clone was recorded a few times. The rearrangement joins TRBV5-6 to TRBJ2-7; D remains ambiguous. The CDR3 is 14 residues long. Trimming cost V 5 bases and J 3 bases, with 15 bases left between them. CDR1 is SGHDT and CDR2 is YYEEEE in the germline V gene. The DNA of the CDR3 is TGTGCCAGCAGGCTCCGAACAGAAAACTACGAGCAGTACTTC. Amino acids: CASRLRTENYEQYF.

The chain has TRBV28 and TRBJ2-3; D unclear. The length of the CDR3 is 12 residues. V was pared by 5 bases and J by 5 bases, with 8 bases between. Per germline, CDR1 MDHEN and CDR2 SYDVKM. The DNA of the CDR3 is TGTGCCAGCAGTGAGCCGGGAGATACGCAGTATTTT. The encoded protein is CASSEPGDTQYF.

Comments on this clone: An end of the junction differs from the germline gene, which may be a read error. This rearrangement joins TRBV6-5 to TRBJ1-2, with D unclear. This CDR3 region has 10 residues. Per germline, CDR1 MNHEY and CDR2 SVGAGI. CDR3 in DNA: TGTGCCAGCAGTGAAGAGACGGAGTTGTTC. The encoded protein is CASSEETELF.

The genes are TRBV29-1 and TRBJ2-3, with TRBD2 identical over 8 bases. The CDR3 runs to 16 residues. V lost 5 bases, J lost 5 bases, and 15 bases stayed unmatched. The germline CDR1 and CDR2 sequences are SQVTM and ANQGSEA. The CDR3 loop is CSVLTPQAGELDTQYF. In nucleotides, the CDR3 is TGCAGCGTTTTAACACCACAAGCGGGAGAACTAGATACGCAGTATTTT.

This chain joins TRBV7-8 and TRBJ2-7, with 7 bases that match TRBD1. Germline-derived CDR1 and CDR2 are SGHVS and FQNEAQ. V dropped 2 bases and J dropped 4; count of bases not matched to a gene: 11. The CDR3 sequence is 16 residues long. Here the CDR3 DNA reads TGTGCCAGCAGCTTAACCGCCGACAGGGTGCCTTACGAGCAGTACTTC. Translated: CASSLTADRVPYEQYF.

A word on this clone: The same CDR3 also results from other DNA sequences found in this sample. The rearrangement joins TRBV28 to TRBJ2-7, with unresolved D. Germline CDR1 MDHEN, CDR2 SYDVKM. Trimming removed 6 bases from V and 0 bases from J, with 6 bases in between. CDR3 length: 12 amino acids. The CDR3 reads CASSRVSYEQYF. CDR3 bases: TGTGCCAGCAGCCGGGTCTCCTACGAGCAGTACTTC.

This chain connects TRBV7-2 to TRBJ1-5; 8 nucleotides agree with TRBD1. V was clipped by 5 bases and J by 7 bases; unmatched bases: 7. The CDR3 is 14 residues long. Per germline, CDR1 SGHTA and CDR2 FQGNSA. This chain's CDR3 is CASSPGQGWQPQHF. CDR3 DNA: TGTGCCAGCAGCCCTGGACAGGGATGGCAGCCCCAGCATTTT.